The 32 T cell receptor beta chains in this list originate from one sample, sequenced in a study of blood T cell repertoires in COVID-19. Generated by immunoSEQ multiplex PCR, the TCRdb table keeps only in-frame clones and is missing some. The repertoire holds 55,000 to 75,000 clones, less than 85% seen once, with 16% in the top ten. What was sequenced was peripheral blood. Receptor source: a man of 80 years or more with active COVID-19.

The chain is built from TRBV7-9 and TRBJ2-7; 11 positions match TRBD2. CDR1 and CDR2 from the germline V gene are SEHNR and FQNEAQ (reference sequence). V trimming: 5 bases; J trimming: 12 bases; junction bases outside the gene matches: 3. CDR3 length: 11 residues. The CDR3 sequence is CASSMGLAAYF. The CDR3 DNA is TGTGCCAGCAGCATGGGACTAGCGGCGTACTTC. Full variable domain (outside the CDR3, taken from reference TRBV7-9 and TRBJ2-7): DTGVSQNPRHKITKRGQNVTFRCDPISEHNRLYWYRQTLGQGPEFLTYFQNEAQLEKSRLLSDRFSAERPKGSFSTLEIQRTEQGDSAMYLCASSMGLAAYFGPGTRLTVT.

The CDR3 DNA reads as TGTGCCAGCAGCGAGGGACAGGGCAATGAGCAGTTCTTC. It translates to CASSEGQGNEQFF. The V call is TRBV9, the J call TRBJ2-1, with 9 positions matching TRBD1. Germline V CDR1 and CDR2: SGDLS, YYNGEE. The CDR3 consists of 13 residues. With V trimmed by 3 bases and J by 6 bases, 1 base remained unmatched.

The V call is TRBV5-6, the J call TRBJ2-7; 9 bases agree with TRBD2. The CDR3 is 14 amino acids. The V gene end was trimmed by 4 bases and the J gene end by 2 bases; junction bases not matched to a gene: 4. Germline V gives CDR1 SGHDT, CDR2 YYEEEE. The CDR3 coding sequence is TGTGCCAGCAGCGCTAGCGGGGCCGCCTACGAGCAGTACTTC. As protein: CASSASGAAYEQYF.

This clone was detected only once. The gene calls are TRBV28 and TRBJ2-1; the D gene is possibly TRBD2 (9 bases). Trimming cost V 2 bases and J 4 bases, with 21 bases left between them. The germline CDR1 and CDR2 sequences are MDHEN and SYDVKM. This CDR3 spans 18 amino acids. The CDR3 region is CASSLQGAGGPGYNEQFF. The CDR3 coding sequence is TGTGCCAGCAGTTTACAGGGGGCGGGAGGGCCCGGGTACAATGAGCAGTTCTTC.

This clone was picked up a small number of times. The chain couples TRBV7-9 to TRBJ2-3, with a weak D call TRBD1 (6 bases). V shed 4 bases and J shed 3 bases, with 14 bases lying between them. The CDR3 runs 15 residues. CDR1 SEHNR and CDR2 FQNEAQ come from the germline V gene (reference sequence). The CDR3 here is CASSSPDRLTDTQYF. The CDR3 DNA reads as TGTGCCAGCAGCTCGCCTGACAGGTTAACAGATACGCAGTATTTT.

The V call is TRBV7-3, the J call TRBJ2-5; a possible D gene is TRBD2 (5 bases). Trimming left V 3 bases short and J 5 bases short, with 13 bases between. Germline V gene lookup returns CDR1 SGHTA and CDR2 FQGTGA. The CDR3 covers 14 residues. Here the CDR3 reads CASSFSSGGETQYF. DNA of the CDR3: TGTGCCAGCAGCTTTAGCAGCGGTGGGGAGACCCAGTACTTC.

The chain joins TRBV3-1 (or the pseudogene TRBV3-2) to TRBJ2-1; possibly TRBD2 for D (5 bases). This CDR3 is 14 amino acids long. Germline assignment: CDR1 LGHDT and CDR2 YNNKEL (reference sequence). V was cut by 0 bases and J by 9 bases, with 12 bases left in between. CDR3 sequence reads: CASSQDRGMGEQFF. The DNA of the CDR3 is TGTGCCAGCAGCCAAGATCGGGGTATGGGTGAGCAGTTCTTC.

The chain recombines TRBV4-1 with TRBJ2-5, with 16 bases fitting TRBD2. The CDR3 spans 19 residues. CDR1 and CDR2 from the germline V gene are MGHRA and YSYEKL. The V segment lost 1 base and the J segment 5 bases; nucleotides outside the gene matches: 10. CDR3 loop: CASSQVLGTSGRVGETQYF. The CDR3 bases are TGCGCCAGCAGCCAAGTGCTTGGGACTAGCGGGAGGGTCGGTGAGACCCAGTACTTC.

The CDR3 here is CASSTRTGSFNVLTF. CDR3 DNA sequence: TGTGCCAGCAGCACCCGGACAGGTTCTTTCAACGTCCTGACTTTC. The rearrangement joins TRBV11-2 to TRBJ2-6; 7 bases are shared with TRBD1. The CDR3 spans 15 residues. Germline V gene sequence: CDR1 SGHAT, CDR2 FQNNGV. Losses at the gene ends were 5 bases for V and 9 bases for J; bases not matched to a gene: 10.

The V and J genes are TRBV29-1 and TRBJ1-3; TRBD1 might be the D (5 bases). Germline V gives CDR1 SQVTM, CDR2 ANQGSEA. Trimming took off 5 bases at V and 0 bases at J, with 11 bases between the two ends. CDR3 length: 14 residues. CDR3 in DNA: TGCAGCGTTTCGCCGACAGTCTCTGGAAACACCATATATTTT. It encodes CSVSPTVSGNTIYF.

The rearrangement joins TRBV28 to TRBJ1-1; D is undetermined. Germline CDR1 and CDR2: MDHEN and SYDVKM. The CDR3 extends over 12 amino acids. Trimming took 6 bases from V and 10 from J, leaving 15 bases between them. The DNA of the CDR3 is TGTGCCAGCAGGGGTGGAGGTTCAGGAGCTTTCTTT. Translated, it gives CASRGGGSGAFF.

V is TRBV19 and J is TRBJ1-1; D perhaps matches TRBD1 (6 bases). The CDR3 runs to 16 residues. V was cut by 3 bases and J by 0 bases, with 14 bases left in between. In germline, CDR1 is LNHDA, CDR2 SQIVND (reference sequence). The CDR3 sequence: CASSMVGQRMNTEAFF. As DNA, the CDR3 is TGTGCCAGTAGTATGGTCGGACAGAGAATGAACACTGAAGCTTTCTTT.

This chain joins TRBV2 and TRBJ2-5; 8 bases agree with TRBD2. The germline V gene encodes CDR1 SNHLY and CDR2 FYNNEI. Unmatched junction bases numbered 3, after V lost 4 bases and J lost 2 bases. The CDR3 is made up of 14 amino acids. The CDR3 DNA sequence: TGTGCCAGCAGTGTCGGCGGGAGGCAAGAGACCCAGTACTTC. This translates into CASSVGGRQETQYF. The full variable domain, in which reference TRBV2 and TRBJ2-5 provide the parts outside the CDR3, is EPEVTQTPSHQVTQMGQEVILRCVPISNHLYFYWYRQILGQKVEFLVSFYNNEISEKSEIFDDQFSVERPDGSNFTLKIRSTKLEDSAMYFCASSVGGRQETQYFGPGTRLLVL.

The chain employs TRBV28 and TRBJ2-7; the match to TRBD2 covers 7 bases. The germline V gene has CDR1 MDHEN and CDR2 SYDVKM. Trimming removed 5 bases from V and 4 bases from J; junction bases left unmatched: 5. The CDR3 runs 13 residues. The CDR3 loop reads CASSGGGFYEQYF. CDR3 DNA sequence: TGTGCCAGCAGTGGGGGGGGATTTTACGAGCAGTACTTC.

The J gene is TRBJ2-7, the V gene TRBV12-3 or TRBV12-4; the D gene is possibly TRBD1 (5 bases). The V and J ends lost 3 bases and 4 bases respectively, with 7 bases between them. CDR3 length equals 12 residues. In nucleotides, the CDR3 is TGTGCCAGCAGTTTTGGGGCGTACGAGCAGTACTTC. Its protein product is CASSFGAYEQYF.

CDR3 in amino acids: CASSELAGVGTGELFF. The CDR3 bases are TGTGCCAGCAGTGAATTAGCGGGAGTGGGCACCGGGGAGCTGTTTTTT. The rearrangement links TRBV6-4 to TRBJ2-2; 9 bases line up with TRBD2. The CDR3 is made up of 16 amino acids. V was clipped by 3 bases and J by 4 bases; unmatched bases: 6. The germline CDR1 and CDR2 sequences are MRHNA and SNTAGT.

The rearrangement uses TRBV12-3 or TRBV12-4 and TRBJ2-3, with D uncertain. The CDR3 loop spans 11 amino acids. Trimming took 5 bases from V and 14 from J, leaving 14 bases between them. In nucleotides, the CDR3 is TGTGCCAGCAGTCTCTTTAGTTTTGTGTATTTT. The encoded protein is CASSLFSFVYF.

This chain connects TRBV28 to TRBJ2-5, with TRBD2 matching over 9 bases. Unmatched junction bases numbered 6, after V lost 6 bases and J lost 1 base. CDR1 and CDR2 from the germline V gene are MDHEN and SYDVKM. The CDR3 sequence is 15 residues long. The CDR3 sequence: CASSISGSPQETQYF. DNA of the CDR3: TGTGCCAGCAGCATTAGCGGGAGCCCCCAAGAGACCCAGTACTTC. Based on the CDR3 plus reference TRBV28 and TRBJ2-5, the full variable domain is DVKVTQSSRYLVKRTGEKVFLECVQDMDHENMFWYRQDPGLGLRLIYFSYDVKMKEKGDIPEGYSVSREKKERFSLILESASTNQTSMYLCASSISGSPQETQYFGPGTRLLVL.

V and J are TRBV2 and TRBJ2-5; 10 bases map to TRBD1. The germline V gene encodes CDR1 SNHLY and CDR2 FYNNEI. CDR3 length equals 16 residues. Losses at the gene ends were 5 bases for V and 5 bases for J; bases not matched to a gene: 11. CDR3 in DNA: TGTGCCAGCAGTCCAGGGGGGACAGGGGAAGGGGAGACCCAGTACTTC. It translates to CASSPGGTGEGETQYF.

The chain has TRBV11-2 and TRBJ1-1; D is unresolved. The germline V gene encodes CDR1 SGHAT and CDR2 FQNNGV. The CDR3 is made up of 13 amino acids. V was pared by 5 bases and J by 5 bases, with 12 bases between. CDR3 amino acids: CASSPIRRTEAFF. The CDR3 nucleotides read TGTGCCAGCAGCCCTATAAGGCGGACTGAAGCTTTCTTT.

The chain employs TRBV18 and TRBJ1-6; 7 bases map to TRBD1. The V gene's germline CDR1 is KGHSH and CDR2 LQKENI. This CDR3 is 17 amino acids long. V gave up 1 base and J gave up 8 bases; unmatched junction bases: 11. DNA of the CDR3: TGTGCCAGCTCACCACAGTCAAACAGGGGAGGTCATTCACCCCTCCACTTT. This codes for CASSPQSNRGGHSPLHF. Full variable domain (rest looked up from reference TRBV18 and TRBJ1-6): NAGVMQNPRHLVRRRGQEARLRCSPMKGHSHVYWYRQLPEEGLKFMVYLQKENIIDESGMPKERFSAEFPKEGPSILRIQQVVRGDSAAYFCASSPQSNRGGHSPLHFGNGTRLTVT.

The CDR3 DNA follows: TGTGCCAGCAGTTCCCCTACAGGGTTGGGAAACACCATATATTTT. Translating gives CASSSPTGLGNTIYF. This chain links TRBV28 with TRBJ1-3; possible D gene TRBD1, 6 bases. Trimming took 4 bases from V and 4 from J, leaving 14 bases between them. The germline V gene has CDR1 MDHEN and CDR2 SYDVKM. The CDR3 has 15 amino acids.

This clone was counted a single time. The rearrangement links TRBV29-1 to TRBJ1-1; no clear D gene. V lost 5 bases and J 1 base, leaving 14 bases between the germline ends. The CDR3 totals 14 residues. From germline, CDR1 is SQVTM and CDR2 ANQGSEA. As DNA, the CDR3 is TGCAGCGTTCGCGATGGTGGTGGGAACACTGAAGCTTTCTTT. Encoded protein: CSVRDGGGNTEAFF.

The chain is built from TRBV7-3 and TRBJ1-2; TRBD1 is a possible D gene (5 bases). Germline V gene lookup returns CDR1 SGHTA and CDR2 FQGTGA. Trimming stripped 5 bases from V and 6 bases from J, with 19 bases between. This CDR3 has 15 residues. The CDR3 loop reads CASSQFGAFGHGYTF. The CDR3 DNA sequence: TGTGCCAGCAGCCAATTTGGGGCGTTTGGGCATGGCTACACCTTC.

The V gene is TRBV27, the J gene TRBJ2-7, with a possible D match to TRBD2 (5 bases). Germline loops: CDR1 MNHEY, CDR2 SMNVEV (reference sequence). The CDR3 runs 15 residues. Trimming pared 6 bases from V and 4 bases from J, leaving 19 bases between. The CDR3 nucleotides are TGTGCCAGCAGCTCCTTACTAGGGTCTGGATACGAGCAGTACTTC. Encoded protein: CASSSLLGSGYEQYF.

The chain links TRBV6-2 or TRBV6-3 to TRBJ1-5, with no clear D. V lost 3 bases and J lost 0, with 9 bases in between. The CDR3 loop spans 15 amino acids. The V gene's germline CDR1 is MNHEY and CDR2 SVGEGT. CDR3: CASSYTAYSNQPQHF. CDR3 DNA sequence: TGTGCCAGCAGTTATACAGCTTATAGCAATCAGCCCCAGCATTTT.

The chain carries TRBV19 and TRBJ1-2; 9 bases fit TRBD1. The CDR3 runs to 18 residues. Trimming at V came to 5 bases and at J to 3 bases, leaving 16 bases not matched to a gene. The germline V gene has CDR1 LNHDA and CDR2 SQIVND (reference sequence). The CDR3 nucleotides read TGTGCCAGTAGTCCAAGGTTCTACGGGACAGGGCATCACTATGGCTACACCTTC. Residues: CASSPRFYGTGHHYGYTF.

The chain uses TRBV24-1 and TRBJ2-1, with 7 bases fitting TRBD2. Trimming took 7 bases from V and 5 from J; bases not matched to a gene: 7. Looked up from germline, CDR1 is KGHDR and CDR2 is SFDVKD. This CDR3 spans 14 amino acids. This chain's CDR3 is CATSLGLSNNEQFF. The CDR3 DNA sequence: TGTGCCACCAGCCTGGGACTATCCAACAATGAGCAGTTCTTC.

The chain uses TRBV6-2 or TRBV6-3 and TRBJ1-5; no clear D. Germline V gene sequence: CDR1 MNHEY, CDR2 SVGEGT. V lost 3 bases, J lost 6 bases, and 12 bases lay in between. The CDR3 has 14 amino acids. The CDR3 DNA reads TGTGCCAGCAGTTATCGAGGGTATGGTCAGCCCCAGCATTTT. Translated: CASSYRGYGQPQHF.

This clone was detected a few times. The chain combines TRBV29-1 with TRBJ2-3; 12 bases map to TRBD2. From germline, CDR1 is SQVTM and CDR2 ANQGSEA. The CDR3 runs to 16 residues. Trimming cost V 4 bases and J 6 bases; bases outside gene matches: 11. CDR3 in amino acids: CSVGRLAGGPGDTQYF. In DNA, the CDR3 is TGCAGCGTTGGCCGTCTAGCGGGAGGGCCAGGGGATACGCAGTATTTT.

For the CDR3, the DNA is TGTGCCAGCAGCCAATGGGACAGCGGGGGCTACACCTTC. Residues: CASSQWDSGGYTF. The J gene is TRBJ1-2, the V gene TRBV14; 7 positions agree with TRBD1. V trimming: 2 bases; J trimming: 8 bases; junction bases outside the gene matches: 5. CDR1 is SGHDN and CDR2 is FVKESK in the germline V gene. The CDR3 sequence is 13 residues long.

The genes are TRBV19 and TRBJ1-4, with 9 positions matching TRBD1. CDR1 is LNHDA, CDR2 SQIVND, per germline (reference sequence). CDR3 length equals 15 residues. After removal of 6 bases from V and 7 bases from J, the junction contained 9 bases not matched to a gene. CDR3 sequence (DNA): TGTGCCAGTAGACCGCGGGGACAGGGAGGTGAAAAACTGTTTTTT. Encoded protein: CASRPRGQGGEKLFF.